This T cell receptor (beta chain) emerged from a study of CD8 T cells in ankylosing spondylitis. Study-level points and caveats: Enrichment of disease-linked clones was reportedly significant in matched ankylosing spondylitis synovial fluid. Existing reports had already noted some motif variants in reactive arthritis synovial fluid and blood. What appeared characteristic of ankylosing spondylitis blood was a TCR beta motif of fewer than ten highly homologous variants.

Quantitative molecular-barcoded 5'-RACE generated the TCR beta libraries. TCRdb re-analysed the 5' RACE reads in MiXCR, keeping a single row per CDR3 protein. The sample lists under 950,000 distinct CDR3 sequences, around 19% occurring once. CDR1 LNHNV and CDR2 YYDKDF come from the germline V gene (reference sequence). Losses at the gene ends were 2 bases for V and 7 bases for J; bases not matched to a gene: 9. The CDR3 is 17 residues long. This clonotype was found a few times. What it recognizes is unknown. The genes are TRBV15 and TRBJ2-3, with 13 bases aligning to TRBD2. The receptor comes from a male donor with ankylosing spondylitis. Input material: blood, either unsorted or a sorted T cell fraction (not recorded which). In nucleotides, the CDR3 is TGTGCCACCAGCAGAACCTGGACTAGCGGGAGTGAATATACGCAGTATTTT. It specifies CATSRTWTSGSEYTQYF.